The 26 T cell receptor beta chains in this list originate from one sample, sequenced in a study of blood T cell repertoires in COVID-19. Clones were sequenced by immunoSEQ multiplex PCR, and TCRdb holds only the in-frame ones, with some missing. This sample carries around 200,000 clones, 85% to 90% of them seen once, and the ten largest clones take roughly 0.6%. The sample consisted of peripheral blood. The receptors derive from a man aged 45-65 years with acute or convalescent COVID-19.

Only a few counts were recorded for this clone. The chain couples TRBV18 to TRBJ1-5; D is possibly TRBD1 (5 bases). The CDR3 length is 13 residues. Germline V gene sequence: CDR1 KGHSH, CDR2 LQKENI. Trimming removed 4 bases from V and 5 bases from J, with 9 bases in between. The CDR3 spells CASSLRGDQPQHF. The CDR3 DNA follows: TGTGCCAGCTCACTCCGGGGGGATCAGCCCCAGCATTTT.

This rearrangement joins TRBV27 to TRBJ2-7; 7 nucleotides align to TRBD2. This CDR3 has 14 amino acids. CDR1 and CDR2 from the germline V gene are MNHEY and SMNVEV (reference sequence). J lost 3 bases, V lost 6 bases, and 8 bases had no gene match. The CDR3 nucleotides read TGTGCCAGCAGAGAACGGGAGGCTTACTACGAGCAGTACTTC. Its protein is CASREREAYYEQYF.

The V and J genes are TRBV4-3 and TRBJ2-3; the D is unclear. CDR1 LGHNA and CDR2 YSLEER come from the germline V gene. Trimming shortened V by 3 bases and J by 0 bases, and 7 bases separated the two germline ends. The CDR3 length is 14 residues. DNA for the CDR3: TGCGCCAGCAGCCAGGCGACTAGCACAGATACGCAGTATTTT. It specifies CASSQATSTDTQYF.

V usage is TRBV27 and J usage is TRBJ1-1; a possible D gene is TRBD1 (6 bases). The ends were cut back, 2 bases at V and 8 bases at J, with 15 bases in the middle. Germline CDR1 and CDR2: MNHEY and SMNVEV (reference sequence). This CDR3 region has 14 residues. DNA of the CDR3: TGTGCCAGCAGTTTAGGTCGGGACACAGCGGAAGCTTTCTTT. It translates to CASSLGRDTAEAFF.

J is TRBJ1-6 and V is TRBV9; 9 nucleotides match TRBD1. The V gene end was trimmed by 4 bases and the J gene end by 8 bases; junction bases not matched to a gene: 7. Germline loops: CDR1 SGDLS, CDR2 YYNGEE. The CDR3 runs 15 residues. This CDR3 is CASSRRDRADSPLHF. CDR3 bases: TGTGCCAGCAGCAGAAGGGACAGGGCGGATTCACCCCTCCACTTT.

A note on this clone: At one of its ends the junction is not consistent with the germline gene, which may arise from a read error. The chain recombines TRBV11-2 with TRBJ2-7; 7 bases fit TRBD2. CDR3 length equals 12 residues. The germline V gene encodes CDR1 SGHAT and CDR2 FQNNGV. CDR3 sequence (DNA): TGTGCCAGCAGCTTGAGGGACTACGAGCAGCACTTC. It yields the protein CASSLRDYEQHF.

This clone was counted between two and nine times. V is TRBV6-5 and J is TRBJ1-5; 9 positions agree with TRBD1. The J segment lost 5 bases and the V segment lost 6 bases, leaving 8 bases of the junction unmatched. The germline CDR1 and CDR2 sequences are MNHEY and SVGAGI. CDR3 length equals 15 residues. The CDR3 DNA sequence: TGTGCCAGCAGCGACGGGACAGGGTCTTATCAGCCCCAGCATTTT. Translated: CASSDGTGSYQPQHF.

This chain links TRBV10-1 with TRBJ2-2, with 8 bases lining up with TRBD1. The CDR3 has 14 amino acids. Germline CDR1 WNHNN, CDR2 SYGVQD (reference sequence). Trimming at V came to 2 bases and at J to 7 bases, leaving 3 bases not matched to a gene. The CDR3 is CASSEGQGYGELFF. CDR3 bases: TGCGCCAGCAGTGAGGGACAGGGTTACGGGGAGCTGTTTTTT.

The rearrangement joins TRBV7-3 to TRBJ1-1; D is unresolved. V gave up 5 bases and J gave up 0 bases, with 13 bases separating them. The CDR3 loop spans 15 amino acids. CDR1 is SGHTA, CDR2 FQGTGA, per germline. CDR3 sequence reads: CASSPPPGLNTEAFF. The CDR3 DNA reads TGTGCCAGCAGCCCCCCCCCGGGATTGAACACTGAAGCTTTCTTT.

CDR3 nucleotide sequence: TGTGCCAGCAGCCCGGGACAGGGTGGCTACACCTTC. It yields the protein CASSPGQGGYTF. The V and J genes are TRBV3-1 (or the pseudogene TRBV3-2) and TRBJ1-2, with 9 positions matching TRBD1. Germline V CDR1 and CDR2: LGHDT, YNNKEL (reference sequence). CDR3 length equals 12 residues. Unmatched junction bases numbered 1, after V lost 4 bases and J lost 7 bases.

The chain links TRBV4-3 to TRBJ1-4; 12 nucleotides agree with TRBD1. Germline lookup yields CDR1 LGHNA and CDR2 YSLEER. The V segment lost 0 bases and the J segment 7 bases; nucleotides outside the gene matches: 6. The CDR3 contains 17 residues. The CDR3 DNA reads TGCGCCAGCAGCCAAGAAGGGACAGGGGGCTTTAGTGAAAAACTGTTTTTT. Translating it yields CASSQEGTGGFSEKLFF.

The chain carries TRBV4-2 and TRBJ2-1; TRBD2 agrees at 9 bases. CDR1 and CDR2 from the germline V gene are LGHNA and YNFKEQ. With 0 bases clipped from V and 8 bases from J, the junction kept 8 bases outside the gene matches. The CDR3 runs to 16 residues. The CDR3 here is CASSQDRRGGSDEQFF. In DNA, the CDR3 is TGTGCCAGCAGCCAAGACCGGCGGGGGGGCTCCGATGAGCAGTTCTTC.

The table lists this clone with a count of one. CDR3 residues: CASSYHISWRGGRETQYF. In nucleotides, the CDR3 is TGTGCCAGCAGTTACCACATCTCCTGGCGGGGGGGCCGAGAGACCCAGTACTTC. The chain is built from TRBV6-2 or TRBV6-3 and TRBJ2-5; 9 positions match TRBD2. The CDR3 sequence is 18 residues long. Per the germline V gene, CDR1 is MNHEY and CDR2 is SVGEGT. The ends lost 2 bases at V and 4 bases at J; junction bases unmatched: 14.

This rearrangement joins TRBV4-1 to TRBJ2-2, with 7 positions matching TRBD2. Trimming took 1 base from V and 2 from J; bases not matched to a gene: 4. The CDR3 totals 16 residues. Germline V gives CDR1 MGHRA, CDR2 YSYEKL. CDR3 nucleotide sequence: TGCGCCAGCAGCCAAGGGGGAGGGGCAAACACCGGGGAGCTGTTTTTT. Translated, it gives CASSQGGGANTGELFF.

This clone was seen a handful of times. The V call is TRBV10-1, the J call TRBJ1-6, with 8 bases lining up with TRBD1. Trimming removed 0 bases from V and 9 bases from J; junction bases left unmatched: 4. This CDR3 is built from 15 residues. Germline CDR1 is WNHNN and CDR2 is SYGVQD (reference sequence). CDR3 in DNA: TGCGCCAGCAGTGAGTCGAGGACAGGGAGTTCACCCCTCCACTTT. Encoded protein: CASSESRTGSSPLHF.

This clone occurred once. The chain is built from TRBV30 and TRBJ2-7, with D hard to call. The CDR3 totals 13 residues. Germline assignment: CDR1 GTSNPN and CDR2 SVGIG (reference sequence). Trimming removed 2 bases at V and 7 bases at J, with 15 bases between. CDR3 loop: CAWSRGPEFEQYF. The CDR3 DNA reads as TGTGCCTGGAGTAGAGGCCCGGAGTTTGAGCAGTACTTC.

The rearrangement uses TRBV5-6 and TRBJ2-2, with D possibly being TRBD1 (6 bases). Germline CDR1 and CDR2: SGHDT and YYEEEE. Trimming removed 3 bases at V and 2 bases at J, with 8 bases between. This CDR3 region has 14 residues. The CDR3 sequence is CASSWGRNTGELFF. The CDR3 region has the DNA TGTGCCAGCAGCTGGGGGCGCAACACCGGGGAGCTGTTTTTT.

V usage is TRBV6-5 and J usage is TRBJ2-3; 10 nucleotides align to TRBD1. The germline V gene has CDR1 MNHEY and CDR2 SVGAGI. The CDR3 has 15 amino acids. V lost 4 bases and J lost 4; bases outside the gene matches: 5. CDR3 residues: CASSSDRGASDTQYF. The CDR3 DNA sequence: TGTGCCAGCAGTTCGGACAGGGGGGCATCAGATACGCAGTATTTT.

The rearrangement links TRBV19 to TRBJ2-2; D gene ambiguous. V was trimmed by 7 bases and J by 2 bases, leaving 11 bases between them. The CDR3 length is 14 residues. CDR1 and CDR2 from the germline V gene are LNHDA and SQIVND (reference sequence). Written as DNA, the CDR3 is TGTGCCAGTACCGATAGCCCCAACACCGGGGAGCTGTTTTTT. Residues: CASTDSPNTGELFF. The whole variable domain, filled in from reference TRBV19 and TRBJ2-2, reads DGGITQSPKYLFRKEGQNVTLSCEQNLNHDAMYWYRQDPGQGLRLIYYSQIVNDFQKGDIAEGYSVSREKKESFPLTVTSAQKNPTAFYLCASTDSPNTGELFFGEGSRLTVL.

The chain combines TRBV2 with TRBJ2-1; 8 bases map to TRBD2. The germline V gene encodes CDR1 SNHLY and CDR2 FYNNEI. The CDR3 loop spans 15 amino acids. Germline trimming cut 6 bases from V and 3 bases from J; bases unmatched to any gene: 7. DNA for the CDR3: TGTGCCAGCAGGCCCGGGACTAGGGACTACAATGAGCAGTTCTTC. Translated: CASRPGTRDYNEQFF.

J is TRBJ1-2 and V is TRBV6-6; 8 bases match TRBD1. The CDR3 loop spans 16 amino acids. J was trimmed by 4 bases and V by 0 bases; bases with no gene match: 7. Germline CDR1 and CDR2: MNHNY and SVGAGI (reference sequence). CDR3 in amino acids: CASSYSRTGISYGYTF. Here the CDR3 DNA reads TGTGCCAGCAGTTACTCGAGGACAGGGATTAGCTATGGCTACACCTTC.

The chain recombines TRBV9 with TRBJ1-1, with D hard to call. This CDR3 spans 15 amino acids. Per germline, CDR1 SGDLS and CDR2 YYNGEE. V was clipped by 3 bases and J by 1 base, with 13 bases between them. The CDR3 DNA is TGTGCCAGCAGCGCCTCCCCCTCTTCGAACACTGAAGCTTTCTTT. Translating gives CASSASPSSNTEAFF.

The J gene is TRBJ2-1, the V gene TRBV3-1 (or the pseudogene TRBV3-2); 9 bases agree with TRBD1. The germline gives CDR1 LGHDT, CDR2 YNNKEL (reference sequence). The CDR3 covers 19 residues. The trim removed 6 bases at V and 7 bases at J, leaving 22 bases unmatched. The CDR3 DNA follows: TGTGCCAGCAGGCATTACCCGGGGACAGGGAATATGGCGGAAAATGAGCAGTTCTTC. Protein sequence: CASRHYPGTGNMAENEQFF.

CDR3 coding DNA: TGTGCCAGCAGGAGGACTAGCGGGAGCACAGATACGCAGTATTTT. Residues: CASRRTSGSTDTQYF. V is TRBV6-4 and J is TRBJ2-3; 11 positions match TRBD2. Per the germline V gene, CDR1 is MRHNA and CDR2 is SNTAGT. This CDR3 region has 15 residues. Trimming cost V 6 bases and J 0 bases; bases outside gene matches: 2.

V and J are TRBV29-1 and TRBJ1-3; D ambiguous. Between the trimmed V and J ends, which lost 7 bases and 2 bases, there was a span of 18 bases. The germline CDR1 and CDR2 sequences are SQVTM and ANQGSEA. This CDR3 contains 15 residues. The DNA for the CDR3 is TGCAGCGCTAGTCGTAAGGCCGAGGCTGGAAACACCATATATTTT. Translation: CSASRKAEAGNTIYF.

The chain combines TRBV10-1 with TRBJ1-1, with TRBD1 matching 9 bases. Trimming took 4 bases from V and 4 from J; bases not matched to a gene: 4. This CDR3 region has 14 residues. Germline V gene sequence: CDR1 WNHNN, CDR2 SYGVQD (reference sequence). The CDR3 protein is CASSGDREGTEAFF. CDR3 bases: TGCGCCAGCAGTGGGGACAGGGAAGGCACTGAAGCTTTCTTT.